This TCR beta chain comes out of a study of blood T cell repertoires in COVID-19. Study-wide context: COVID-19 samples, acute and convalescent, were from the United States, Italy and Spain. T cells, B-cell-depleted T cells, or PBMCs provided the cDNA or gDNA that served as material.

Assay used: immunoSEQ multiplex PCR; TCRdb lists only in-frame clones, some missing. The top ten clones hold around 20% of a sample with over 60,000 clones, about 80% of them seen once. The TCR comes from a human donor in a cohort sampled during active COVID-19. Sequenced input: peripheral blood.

The CDR3 nucleotides are TGCGCCAGCAGCTTGGTCCAGGGCCACGAGCAGTACTTC. This gives the protein CASSLVQGHEQYF. This chain joins TRBV5-1 and TRBJ2-7; perhaps TRBD1 as D (5 bases). The germline V gene encodes CDR1 SGHRS and CDR2 YFSETQ. The CDR3 spans 13 residues. Trimming pared 0 bases from V and 5 bases from J, leaving 9 bases between.